Below are 28 T cell receptor beta chains sequenced from a single sample in a study of T cells in tuberculosis. Only in-frame clones appear in the TCRdb table, and some are missing; sequencing was by immunoSEQ multiplex PCR. The table shows approximately 35,000 clones, with around 97% occurring only once. The sample was PBMCs. The source is a donor aged 5-35 years with latent tuberculosis or without tuberculosis infection.

The V gene is TRBV7-6, the J gene TRBJ2-2; 7 bases are shared with TRBD2. This CDR3 is built from 16 residues. V shed 0 bases, J shed 3 bases, and the junction held 4 bases outside the gene matches. Germline lookup yields CDR1 SGHVS and CDR2 FNYEAQ. The CDR3 here is CASSLAPSGDTGELFF. CDR3 DNA sequence: TGTGCCAGCAGCTTAGCTCCTAGCGGCGACACCGGGGAGCTGTTTTTT.

The CDR3: CASSEVRGQNTIYF. Written as DNA, the CDR3 is TGTGCCAGCAGTGAAGTCAGGGGGCAGAACACCATATATTTT. This rearrangement joins TRBV2 to TRBJ1-3; 8 nucleotides align to TRBD1. This CDR3 is built from 14 residues. Germline V gene sequence: CDR1 SNHLY, CDR2 FYNNEI. J was trimmed by 7 bases and V by 1 base; bases with no gene match: 3.

V is TRBV6-5 and J is TRBJ1-1, with D perhaps matching TRBD1 (5 bases). The CDR3 totals 14 residues. With 2 bases removed from V and 3 bases from J, the gap between germline ends came to 10 bases. Germline CDR1 is MNHEY and CDR2 is SVGAGI. CDR3 sequence: CASSYEGRDTEAFF. In DNA form, the CDR3 reads TGTGCCAGCAGTTACGAGGGGAGGGACACTGAAGCTTTCTTT.

V gene TRBV6-1 combines with J gene TRBJ2-1; perhaps TRBD2 as D (5 bases). Germline assignment: CDR1 MNHNS and CDR2 SASEGT. Trimming left V 10 bases short and J 4 bases short, with 11 bases between. The CDR3 length is 12 residues. CDR3 sequence reads: CATKEGYNEQFF. For the CDR3, the DNA is TGTGCCACGAAAGAGGGTTACAATGAGCAGTTCTTC.

CDR3 loop: CASSGLYNEQFF. Here the CDR3 DNA reads TGTGCCAGTAGCGGACTATACAATGAGCAGTTCTTC. The chain has TRBV19 and TRBJ2-1; maybe TRBD2 (6 bases). The CDR3 spans 12 residues. Trimming removed 6 bases at V and 4 bases at J, with 7 bases between. Germline V lookup: CDR1 LNHDA, CDR2 SQIVND (reference sequence).

V and J are TRBV10-3 and TRBJ2-1, with 10 bases aligning to TRBD2. Trimming took 0 bases from V and 4 from J; bases not matched to a gene: 6. The CDR3 sequence is 17 residues long. Per germline, CDR1 ENHRY and CDR2 SYGVKD. The CDR3 bases are TGTGCCATCAGTGAGTCTAATACGGGACTAGCGTACAATGAGCAGTTCTTC. Protein product: CAISESNTGLAYNEQFF.

This chain joins TRBV7-9 and TRBJ1-4, with 9 bases aligning to TRBD1. The germline V gene encodes CDR1 SEHNR and CDR2 FQNEAQ (reference sequence). After removal of 5 bases from V and 5 bases from J, the junction contained 6 bases not matched to a gene. The CDR3 extends over 15 amino acids. CDR3 protein: CASSVGDRGNEKLFF. CDR3 DNA sequence: TGTGCCAGCAGCGTTGGAGACAGGGGGAATGAAAAACTGTTTTTT.

Concerning this clone: The same CDR3 can be traced to other DNA sequences in this sample. V gene TRBV2 combines with J gene TRBJ1-1, with 7 positions matching TRBD1. V lost 4 bases and J lost 2; bases outside the gene matches: 4. Germline V gene data show CDR1 as SNHLY and CDR2 as FYNNEI. The CDR3 covers 14 residues. In nucleotides, the CDR3 is TGTGCCAGCAGTGGCAGACAGGGAAACACTGAAGCTTTCTTT. It encodes CASSGRQGNTEAFF.

The gene calls are TRBV18 and TRBJ1-3, with a tentative D call TRBD1 (6 bases). Germline lookup yields CDR1 KGHSH and CDR2 LQKENI. This CDR3 is built from 12 residues. The V end lost 7 bases, the J end lost 4 bases, and 8 bases lay between the germline ends. CDR3 sequence (DNA): TGTGCCAGCTGCGGACAGGGAAACACCATATATTTT. Amino acids: CASCGQGNTIYF.

This chain connects TRBV18 to TRBJ1-5, with D perhaps TRBD1 (6 bases). V lost 3 bases to trimming and J lost 3 bases, with 12 bases between them. The CDR3 has 15 amino acids. Per the germline V gene, CDR1 is KGHSH and CDR2 is LQKENI. The CDR3 nucleotides are TGTGCCAGCTCACCGGAACAGGGAGACAATCAGCCCCAGCATTTT. It yields the protein CASSPEQGDNQPQHF.

The chain employs TRBV5-1 and TRBJ2-1; 7 positions agree with TRBD1. V was clipped by 3 bases and J by 5 bases; unmatched bases: 14. The CDR3 loop spans 17 amino acids. Per the germline V gene, CDR1 is SGHRS and CDR2 is YFSETQ. The CDR3 region is CASSSTRSGGTNNEQFF. The CDR3 DNA is TGCGCCAGCAGCTCAACCCGTTCAGGGGGAACGAACAATGAGCAGTTCTTC.

This chain uses TRBV27 with TRBJ2-2; 9 bases line up with TRBD2. The trim removed 0 bases at V and 6 bases at J, leaving 5 bases unmatched. Germline CDR1 and CDR2: MNHEY and SMNVEV (reference sequence). The CDR3 is 16 residues long. CDR3 in amino acids: CASSLSLGGRAGELFF. The CDR3 DNA reads as TGTGCCAGCAGTTTATCACTGGGCGGGAGGGCCGGGGAGCTGTTTTTT.

The gene calls are TRBV5-1 and TRBJ1-2; the D gene is possibly TRBD1 (5 bases). Trimming stripped 2 bases from V and 5 bases from J, with 7 bases between. Germline CDR1 SGHRS, CDR2 YFSETQ. CDR3 size: 12 residues. For the CDR3, the DNA is TGCGCCAGCAGCTTTTCAGGGTATGGCTACACCTTC. As protein: CASSFSGYGYTF.

This sequence joins TRBV18 and TRBJ2-7; the match to TRBD2 covers 11 bases. The germline CDR1 and CDR2 sequences are KGHSH and LQKENI. V shed 3 bases and J 2 bases; nucleotides not matched to a gene: 6. The CDR3 runs to 16 residues. As DNA, the CDR3 is TGTGCCAGCTCACCCCGAGGACTAGCGGGCCCCTACGAGCAGTACTTC. This translates into CASSPRGLAGPYEQYF.

The genes are TRBV4-1 and TRBJ1-2, with TRBD1 matching over 9 bases. The CDR3 totals 16 residues. V lost 6 bases to trimming and J lost 0 bases; unmatched junction nucleotides: 8. Germline V gene data show CDR1 as MGHRA and CDR2 as YSYEKL. The CDR3 protein is CASRLAGTGSNYGYTF. The CDR3 DNA sequence: TGCGCCAGCAGACTAGCCGGGACAGGGTCTAACTATGGCTACACCTTC.

This chain uses TRBV5-1 with TRBJ2-1, with TRBD2 matching 13 bases. Germline V gene lookup returns CDR1 SGHRS and CDR2 YFSETQ. There are 15 residues in the CDR3. V lost 5 bases and J lost 5; bases outside the gene matches: 4. The CDR3 sequence is CASRTGTSGDNEQFF. As DNA, the CDR3 is TGCGCCAGCAGGACCGGGACTAGCGGGGACAATGAGCAGTTCTTC.

The V call is TRBV7-3, the J call TRBJ2-5, with a tentative D call TRBD1 (5 bases). CDR3 size: 16 residues. V was cut by 4 bases and J by 1 base, with 16 bases left in between. The V gene's germline CDR1 is SGHTA and CDR2 FQGTGA. The CDR3, as DNA: TGTGCCAGCAGCTCCAGAGGCCAGGGTGGCCAAGAGACCCAGTACTTC. It is translated as CASSSRGQGGQETQYF.

The chain combines TRBV18 with TRBJ2-5; no clear D gene. Trimming left V 6 bases short and J 1 base short, with 15 bases between. In germline, CDR1 is KGHSH, CDR2 LQKENI. The CDR3 consists of 15 residues. CDR3 amino acids: CASSPRIDFQETQYF. CDR3 DNA sequence: TGTGCCAGCTCCCCGCGGATCGACTTCCAAGAGACCCAGTACTTC.

This chain connects TRBV9 to TRBJ1-2, with 7 bases matching TRBD1. Trimming took 4 bases from V and 4 from J; bases not matched to a gene: 10. Germline CDR1 is SGDLS and CDR2 is YYNGEE. The CDR3 extends over 15 amino acids. CDR3 sequence: CASSLTPGTAYGYTF. The CDR3 DNA reads as TGTGCCAGCAGCCTTACCCCCGGGACAGCCTATGGCTACACCTTC. Variable domain in full (rest from reference TRBV9 and TRBJ1-2): DSGVTQTPKHLITATGQRVTLRCSPRSGDLSVYWYQQSLDQGLQFLIQYYNGEERAKGNILERFSAQQFPDLHSELNLSSLELGDSALYFCASSLTPGTAYGYTFGSGTRLTVV.

The rearrangement links TRBV2 to TRBJ1-1; 8 bases agree with TRBD1. This CDR3 is built from 14 residues. Germline CDR1 reads SNHLY; CDR2 reads FYNNEI. Trimming removed 5 bases from V and 3 bases from J; junction bases left unmatched: 5. The CDR3 loop is CASSPDREYTEAFF. As DNA, the CDR3 is TGTGCCAGCAGTCCGGACAGGGAATACACTGAAGCTTTCTTT.

The V and J genes are TRBV28 and TRBJ1-2, with no clear D. Germline values: CDR1 MDHEN, CDR2 SYDVKM. The CDR3 consists of 15 residues. V was trimmed by 1 base and J by 3 bases, leaving 12 bases between them. As DNA, the CDR3 is TGTGCCAGCAGTTTATTACCCCATGGGCACTATGGCTACACCTTC. Residues: CASSLLPHGHYGYTF.

This clone is a singleton in its sample. The rearrangement links TRBV2 to TRBJ1-6; tentatively, D is TRBD1 (5 bases). V lost 2 bases, J lost 7 bases, and 18 bases lay in between. The CDR3 is 17 amino acids. Germline CDR1 is SNHLY and CDR2 is FYNNEI. CDR3 in amino acids: CASSEIFRRDGNSPLHF. The CDR3 nucleotides are TGTGCCAGCAGTGAAATCTTTCGCAGGGATGGAAATTCACCCCTCCACTTT.

This clone was observed a single time. The chain has TRBV18 and TRBJ2-7; D is perhaps TRBD2 (5 bases). This CDR3 region has 13 residues. The ends were cut back, 2 bases at V and 6 bases at J, with 11 bases in the middle. Per the germline V gene, CDR1 is KGHSH and CDR2 is LQKENI. Here the CDR3 reads CASSPSLEVEQYF. The CDR3 DNA sequence: TGTGCCAGCTCACCAAGCTTGGAGGTCGAGCAGTACTTC.

The chain recombines TRBV2 with TRBJ2-5, with 10 positions matching TRBD1. CDR1 is SNHLY, CDR2 FYNNEI, per germline. The V and J ends lost 3 bases and 4 bases, in that order; junction bases with no gene match: 8. The CDR3 spans 16 residues. In DNA, the CDR3 is TGTGCCAGCAGTGATGGGGACAGGGGTCCGGCAGAGACCCAGTACTTC. It translates to CASSDGDRGPAETQYF.

This rearrangement joins TRBV19 to TRBJ2-7; tentative D call: TRBD1 (6 bases). Trimming shortened V by 1 base and J by 6 bases, and 7 bases separated the two germline ends. Germline V gene lookup returns CDR1 LNHDA and CDR2 SQIVND (reference sequence). The CDR3 consists of 12 residues. The chain's CDR3 is CASSIARGEQYF. The CDR3 nucleotides are TGTGCCAGTAGTATAGCCAGGGGCGAGCAGTACTTC.

The J gene is TRBJ2-3, the V gene TRBV11-2, with TRBD1 identical over 7 bases. V lost 5 bases and J lost 2; bases outside the gene matches: 10. This CDR3 is 16 amino acids long. Germline CDR1 reads SGHAT; CDR2 reads FQNNGV. Written as DNA, the CDR3 is TGTGCCAGCAGCCCGGGACAGAACAGAAACACAGATACGCAGTATTTT. This translates into CASSPGQNRNTDTQYF.

This chain uses TRBV29-1 with TRBJ1-2; a weak D match, TRBD1 (5 bases). From germline, CDR1 is SQVTM and CDR2 ANQGSEA. Trimming pared 3 bases from V and 8 bases from J, leaving 10 bases between. There are 11 residues in the CDR3. As DNA, the CDR3 is TGCAGCGTTGACACGGGGGTCGGCTACACCTTC. Its protein product is CSVDTGVGYTF.

The chain recombines TRBV2 with TRBJ2-7; D possibly corresponds to TRBD1 (6 bases). The V gene lost 6 bases and the J gene lost 7 bases, with 19 bases spanning the gap. The germline V gene encodes CDR1 SNHLY and CDR2 FYNNEI. This CDR3 has 14 residues. The DNA of the CDR3 is TGTGCCAGCAGGATGGACAGCAGTGCGTATGAGCAGTACTTC. This codes for CASRMDSSAYEQYF.